This T cell receptor beta chain comes out of a study of blood T cells in healthy people across ages. Whole-study findings and limits: There were more naive CD4+ cells and higher diversity in long-lived donors than in aged donors.

Russia was home to the donors, healthy Caucasian individuals aged about 6 to 90. V was pared by 3 bases and J by 5 bases, with 13 bases between. This CDR3 is built from 14 residues. Germline V gene data show CDR1 as KGHSH and CDR2 as LQKENI. Using a J-beta primer mix together with a sample-barcoded 5' primer, a second PCR was run for about 6 to 11 cycles. Each CDR3 protein gets one entry after TCRdb re-called the 5' RACE reads with MiXCR. The data show about 1.8 million distinct CDR3 sequences, around 48% seen once. Turning to this clonotype: Its specificity is unknown.

The rearrangement uses TRBV18 and TRBJ1-2; D gene unclear. This TCR was sampled from a woman aged 35 to 49 in good health. Sequences were obtained from blood. The CDR3 spells CASSPGEAHYGYTF. The CDR3, as DNA: TGTGCCAGCTCACCCGGGGAGGCGCATTATGGCTACACCTTC. Combining the CDR3 with reference TRBV18 and TRBJ1-2 gives the whole variable domain NAGVMQNPRHLVRRRGQEARLRCSPMKGHSHVYWYRQLPEEGLKFMVYLQKENIIDESGMPKERFSAEFPKEGPSILRIQQVVRGDSAAYFCASSPGEAHYGYTFGSGTRLTVV.